This TCR beta chain was identified during a study of cytomegalovirus exposure and HLA in healthy donors. General observations from the study: In most subjects, TCR beta sequences reportedly gave accurate predictions of HLA-A and HLA-B alleles. Analysis performed later showed TCR beta chains linked to HLA being more clonally expanded than equally common others.

This clone came up a few times. Its antigen remains unidentified. PCR employed 60 Vbeta and 13 Jbeta primers. Original data processing: Later reanalysis found about 80 million unique TCR beta chains, around 10 million of them shared. Assay: immunoSEQ multiplex PCR; the TCRdb copy retains only in-frame clones and omits some. V, J and clone size were drawn from that table, and D and trimming were deduced from the DNA. This table has under 110,000 clones, roughly 70% appearing once. Germline V lookup: CDR1 SGHVS, CDR2 FQNEAQ. The junction had 8 bases not matched to a gene; V was cut back by 5 bases and J by 4 bases. The CDR3 runs to 15 residues.

The chain is built from TRBV7-8 and TRBJ1-2; 9 bases map to TRBD1. The sequence came from a man aged 50-59 years in good health and CMV-seronegative. The sample consisted of PBMCs. For the CDR3, the DNA is TGTGCCAGCAGCGGCAGGGACAGGGATGTCTATGGCTACACCTTC. As protein: CASSGRDRDVYGYTF.